The clone carrying this T cell receptor (beta chain) was recorded a few times. Produced via immunoSEQ multiplex PCR; TCRdb's table is partial and in-frame only. The table lists hundreds of thousands of clones, around nine tenths of them singletons, with 0.0085% to 0.012% in the top ten. The CDR3 extends over 13 amino acids. With 5 bases removed from V and 6 bases from J, the gap between germline ends came to 12 bases. Germline CDR1 and CDR2: MNHEY and SMNVEV (reference sequence). The sample originates from a study of shared T cell receptors in the human thymus. This same sample was also taken into another study, of human thymus T cells. That study reports: Thymus specimens were resections from corrective heart surgery. It looked as if thymic and blood repertoires used V and J genes in a biased way. Related reports documented highly overlapping thymic repertoires among unrelated individuals.

This receptor was identified in a boy younger than two with a congenital heart defect. This chain uses TRBV27 with TRBJ2-3; maybe TRBD1 (6 bases). Sequenced input: thymocytes. The DNA of the CDR3 is TGTGCCAGCAGTCCCAAGAGGGGGGATACGCAGTATTTT. Amino acids: CASSPKRGDTQYF.